This T cell receptor beta chain was documented in a study of T cell clonotyping in hematopoietic cell transplantation. J gave up 8 bases and V 7 bases, and 6 bases lay outside the gene matches. Germline values: CDR1 MDHEN, CDR2 SYDVKM. This CDR3 spans 12 amino acids. Produced via immunoSEQ multiplex PCR; TCRdb's table is partial and in-frame only. The table lists 13,000 or so clones, about nine tenths of them singletons. This TCR derives from a female patient between 50 and 59 years old who had an allogeneic stem cell transplant from an unrelated donor, so the T cells may come from the graft donor. Some clones in this sample may be carry-over from other donors' samples. The starting material was PBMCs, obtained 100 days after allogeneic stem cell transplant. The chain recombines TRBV28 with TRBJ1-2; 8 nucleotides agree with TRBD1. This chain's CDR3 is CASTQGARGYTF. The CDR3 bases are TGTGCCAGCACCCAGGGGGCGCGGGGCTACACCTTC.